The TCR beta chain described here comes from a study of cytomegalovirus exposure and HLA in healthy donors. Turning to the study itself: When 350 to 400 donors were genotyped, about 80% of them were found to fall in the Caucasian-associated ancestry cluster. Study-level points and caveats: Serostatus for CMV was the only available immune exposure information.

The primer mix had 60 Vbeta and 13 Jbeta primers. As handled by the study authors: A follow-up analysis tallied about 80 million unique TCR beta chains, 9 million to 11 million shared. Sequencing used immunoSEQ multiplex PCR; TCRdb keeps in-frame clones, though not all of them. The V and J calls and the clone size are those of that table, but D and trimming were determined from the DNA. The sample records 100,000 to 150,000 clones, roughly 80% being singletons. V dropped 2 bases and J dropped 4 bases, with 17 bases sitting between them. This CDR3 contains 17 residues. Per germline, CDR1 MGHRA and CDR2 YSYEKL. In its sample, this clone was seen once. Its antigen is undetermined.

This TCR was recovered from a man aged 25-45 years in good health and CMV-seropositive. The gene calls are TRBV4-1 and TRBJ1-4, with D tentatively TRBD1 (5 bases). Sequenced input: PBMCs. In DNA form, the CDR3 reads TGCGCCAGCAGCCAATACCGGTCGCCAGGACATAATGAAAAACTGTTTTTT. It codes for CASSQYRSPGHNEKLFF.